Following are 11 T cell receptor beta chains from one sample sequenced in a study of blood T cell repertoires in COVID-19 (dated by TCRdb to the early 2020s). The library came from the immunoSEQ multiplex PCR assay. Drawn from immuneACCESS, this table holds only the in-frame rearrangements with V and J called that TCRdb kept. Clones are partly lost; checked studies trace under half to an unresolved V gene and leave the rest unexplained. The sample contains around 100,000 clones, around 87% of them found a single time. The ten top clones hold around 5% of the sample. Sample: peripheral blood. These TCRs come from an elderly woman with acute or convalescent COVID-19.

The chain combines TRBV5-1 with TRBJ1-5, with a tentative D call TRBD1 (5 bases). Germline values: CDR1 SGHRS, CDR2 YFSETQ. V lost 2 bases and J 5 bases, leaving 8 bases between the germline ends. CDR3 length equals 13 residues. The CDR3 loop reads CASSFGGDQPQHF. The CDR3 DNA is TGCGCCAGCAGCTTTGGGGGGGATCAGCCCCAGCATTTT.

This chain links TRBV24-1 with TRBJ2-2, with 9 bases fitting TRBD1. This CDR3 contains 16 residues. Unmatched junction bases numbered 5, after V lost 2 bases and J lost 5 bases. CDR1 is KGHDR and CDR2 is SFDVKD in the germline V gene. As DNA, the CDR3 is TGTGCCACCAGTGATTCAGGGACAGGGAGAACCGGGGAGCTGTTTTTT. Translation: CATSDSGTGRTGELFF.

V and J are TRBV6-1 and TRBJ2-7; tentatively, D is TRBD2 (6 bases). Trimming shortened V by 3 bases and J by 9 bases, and 21 bases separated the two germline ends. CDR3 length: 15 amino acids. Germline lookup yields CDR1 MNHNS and CDR2 SASEGT. In nucleotides, the CDR3 is TGTGCCAGCAGTGAGGACCTTAGAAGGGTCGGGGGGCAGTACTTC. Translation gives CASSEDLRRVGGQYF.

The gene calls are TRBV7-9 and TRBJ1-1, with a weak D call TRBD1 (6 bases). Trimming took 4 bases from V and 0 from J, leaving 15 bases between them. The V gene's germline CDR1 is SEHNR and CDR2 FQNEAQ (reference sequence). This CDR3 is 16 amino acids long. The CDR3 DNA sequence: TGTGCCAGCAGCTCCGAGGTGGGGGCGATGAACACTGAAGCTTTCTTT. It translates to CASSSEVGAMNTEAFF.

The V and J genes are TRBV19 and TRBJ1-4, with a possible D match to TRBD1 (6 bases). The CDR3 runs to 14 residues. Germline CDR1 is LNHDA and CDR2 is SQIVND (reference sequence). V was trimmed by 6 bases and J by 6 bases, leaving 14 bases between them. The CDR3 sequence is CASRPGTPDEKLFF. In nucleotides, the CDR3 is TGTGCCAGTAGACCGGGGACACCAGATGAAAAACTGTTTTTT. Using reference TRBV19 and TRBJ1-4 for the parts outside the CDR3, the full variable domain is DGGITQSPKYLFRKEGQNVTLSCEQNLNHDAMYWYRQDPGQGLRLIYYSQIVNDFQKGDIAEGYSVSREKKESFPLTVTSAQKNPTAFYLCASRPGTPDEKLFFGSGTQLSVL.

Many counts were recorded for this clone. The V call is TRBV6-2 or TRBV6-3, the J call TRBJ1-1; D is perhaps TRBD1 (6 bases). Trimming removed 4 bases from V and 4 bases from J, with 19 bases in between. The CDR3 is made up of 16 amino acids. Germline lookup yields CDR1 MNHEY and CDR2 SVGEGT. CDR3 amino acids: CASSWSPGGRSTEAFF. The CDR3 DNA is TGTGCCAGCAGTTGGAGCCCGGGGGGGCGTAGCACTGAAGCTTTCTTT.

The chain is built from TRBV6-1 and TRBJ2-5; 8 bases match TRBD2. V lost 1 base to trimming and J lost 5 bases; unmatched junction nucleotides: 9. The germline CDR1 and CDR2 sequences are MNHNS and SASEGT. The CDR3 has 16 amino acids. The DNA for the CDR3 is TGTGCCAGCAGTGAAGGGTGGCGGGAGGCGTGGGAGACCCAGTACTTC. It encodes CASSEGWREAWETQYF.

The chain combines TRBV30 with TRBJ2-7; the match to TRBD1 covers 8 bases. Germline V gene sequence: CDR1 GTSNPN, CDR2 SVGIG (reference sequence). With V trimmed by 0 bases and J by 1 base, 5 bases remained unmatched. CDR3 length: 15 amino acids. The CDR3 nucleotides read TGTGCCTGGAGTGTACTAGGACAGGGTTCCTACGAGCAGTACTTC. It encodes CAWSVLGQGSYEQYF.

The V gene is TRBV5-1, the J gene TRBJ2-2; D may be TRBD1 (6 bases). CDR1 SGHRS and CDR2 YFSETQ come from the germline V gene. CDR3 size: 15 residues. Trimming took 0 bases from V and 6 from J, leaving 12 bases between them. As DNA, the CDR3 is TGCGCCAGCAGCTTGGGACAGGTGGGGGCCGGGGAGCTGTTTTTT. Protein sequence: CASSLGQVGAGELFF.

This chain uses TRBV5-1 with TRBJ2-7; TRBD2 is a possible D gene (7 bases). Between the trimmed V and J ends, which lost 2 bases and 6 bases, there was a span of 24 bases. This CDR3 spans 17 amino acids. Looked up from germline, CDR1 is SGHRS and CDR2 is YFSETQ. The CDR3 bases are TGCGCCAGCAGCTTTATAGTTGGTGGGGGGGGCCGCTCCGAGCAGTACTTC. Translated: CASSFIVGGGGRSEQYF.

This rearrangement joins TRBV4-2 to TRBJ1-3, with D possibly TRBD1 on 5 matching bases. CDR1 LGHNA and CDR2 YNFKEQ come from the germline V gene. This CDR3 is 14 amino acids long. Trimming cost V 0 bases and J 8 bases, with 11 bases left between them. For the CDR3, the DNA is TGTGCCAGCAGCCAAGATTTTCCGGGGGACACCATATATTTT. Protein: CASSQDFPGDTIYF.